The source of this TCR beta chain is a study of blood T cells in healthy people across ages. The CDR3 is 13 amino acids. Trimming removed 4 bases from V and 4 bases from J; junction bases left unmatched: 4. CDR1 SGHDT and CDR2 YYEEEE come from the germline V gene. With a J-beta primer mix and a sample-barcoded 5' primer, a second PCR ran about 6 to 11 cycles. One entry per CDR3 protein, called by TCRdb with MiXCR from the 5' RACE reads. The data show some 1,800,000 distinct CDR3 sequences, about 39% seen once. This clonotype was seen more than once but under ten times. The TCR was taken from a human donor in good health. The V call is TRBV5-6, the J call TRBJ1-2; TRBD1 matches 7 bases. What was sequenced was blood. The DNA of the CDR3 is TGTGCCAGCAGCGGACAGGACCCCTATGGCTACACCTTC. Translating gives CASSGQDPYGYTF.